This T cell receptor (beta chain) was observed in a study of T cell repertoires in cytomegalovirus infection. About the study: Newly reported HLA-C-restricted and thoroughly characterized HLA-B-restricted CMV epitopes were employed. It was the public TCR beta signatures that indicated both CMV infection and matching HLA type.

Concerning this clonotype: The antigen is not known.

Study-wide results and limits: People with CMV and the relevant HLA were identified by cumulative public TCR beta family frequency. Ex vivo responses were dominated by HLA-C-restricted CMV-specific TCR beta clonotypes.

TCRdb reprocessed the reads with MiXCR, giving one entry per CDR3 protein. This sample yields about 890,000 distinct CDR3 sequences, of which around a third are seen a single time; about 14% belongs to the top ten. The V and J ends lost 2 bases and 4 bases respectively, with 15 bases between them. This CDR3 comprises 15 residues. Germline loops: CDR1 KGHSH, CDR2 LQKENI. The input for sequencing was cultured CD8+ T cells from PBMCs, taken from culture after CMV antigen stimulation. The V call is TRBV18, the J call TRBJ2-7, with TRBD1 as a possible D gene (6 bases). This sequence was found in a human donor in good health (CMV status not recorded). Some clones in this sample may be carry-over from other donors' samples. CDR3 DNA: TGTGCCAGCTCACCAAAGGCAGGGGAGAGGTACGAGCAGTACGTC. Residues: CASSPKAGERYEQYV.